This T cell receptor (beta chain) was sequenced in a study of regulatory T cells in long-lasting Graves disease. Study-level findings and limits: Persistent patients shared more public clonotypes (2,741) than new patients (about 1,000). The study found lower TCR diversity in persistent Graves' patients than in newly diagnosed ones.

This clonotype was picked up many times. Its specificity is unknown. CDR3-region Arm-PCR and iRepertoire HTBI primers produced the TCR beta libraries. TCRdb itself ran the multiplex PCR reads through MiXCR, one entry per CDR3 protein. This table holds hundreds of thousands of distinct CDR3 sequences, 15% to 20% found once. Stated time point: newly diagnosed GD, antithyroid drugs for less than 3 months. Generation of the TCR library employed RNA extracted from PBMCs. The germline V and J ends were trimmed by 5 bases and 5 bases, with 18 bases remaining between them. CDR3 size: 15 residues. The same specimen was also included in a second study, on T cells in Graves' hyperthyroidism and ophthalmopathy.

The chain combines TRBV12-3 or TRBV12-4 with TRBJ1-2, with D maybe TRBD1 (5 bases). Here the sequenced sample was peripheral blood mononuclear cells (PBMCs), taken at new diagnosis, from a patient treated with antithyroid drugs. The sequence was collected from a woman in her 30s with Graves disease. The CDR3 DNA reads as TGTGCCAGCAGTCTGCCGGGACGGGGGTCATATGGCTACACCTTC. This sequence encodes CASSLPGRGSYGYTF.